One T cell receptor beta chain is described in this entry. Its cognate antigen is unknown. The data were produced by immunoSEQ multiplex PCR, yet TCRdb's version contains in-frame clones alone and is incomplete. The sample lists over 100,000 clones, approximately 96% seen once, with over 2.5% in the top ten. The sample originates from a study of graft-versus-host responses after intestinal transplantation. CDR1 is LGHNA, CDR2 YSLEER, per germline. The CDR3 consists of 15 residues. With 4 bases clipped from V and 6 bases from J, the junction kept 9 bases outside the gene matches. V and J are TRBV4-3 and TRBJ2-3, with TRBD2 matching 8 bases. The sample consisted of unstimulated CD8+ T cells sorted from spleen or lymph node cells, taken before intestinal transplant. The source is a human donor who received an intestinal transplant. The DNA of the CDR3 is TGCGCCAGCAGCCCAGACGGGCGGGAGGAGGATACGCAGTATTTT. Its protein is CASSPDGREEDTQYF.